The next 14 T cell receptor beta chains were all read from a single sample in a study of shared clonotypes between healthy human individuals. Assay used: immunoSEQ multiplex PCR; TCRdb lists only in-frame clones, some missing. The profile shows some 490,000 clones, more than 75% of them singletons. The sample consisted of PBMCs. The receptors originated from a woman aged 40 to 55 in good health. Some clones in this sample may be carry-over from other donors' samples.

J is TRBJ2-1 and V is TRBV11-2; D might be TRBD1 (6 bases). CDR1 and CDR2 (germline): SGHAT, FQNNGV. CDR3 length equals 16 residues. The ends were cut back, 5 bases at V and 5 bases at J, with 19 bases in the middle. Written as DNA, the CDR3 is TGTGCCAGCAGCCCCTCTTGGGACATTAGGAACAATGAGCAGTTCTTC. Translated: CASSPSWDIRNNEQFF.

The gene calls are TRBV7-8 and TRBJ1-2, with D tentatively TRBD1 (5 bases). Between the trimmed V and J ends, which lost 1 base and 2 bases, there was a span of 8 bases. CDR1 and CDR2 from the germline V gene are SGHVS and FQNEAQ. This CDR3 region has 14 residues. The CDR3 DNA reads TGTGCCAGCAGCTTAGGCGGGGGGAACTATGGCTACACCTTC. Translation: CASSLGGGNYGYTF.

The V gene is TRBV11-1, the J gene TRBJ2-2; 9 positions match TRBD2. The CDR3 is 15 residues long. The trim removed 3 bases at V and 3 bases at J, leaving 2 bases unmatched. The germline V gene encodes CDR1 SGHAT and CDR2 FQDESV (reference sequence). CDR3 sequence: CASSFTSGYTGELFF. Here the CDR3 DNA reads TGTGCCAGCAGCTTCACTAGCGGGTACACCGGGGAGCTGTTTTTT. Full variable domain (outside the CDR3, taken from reference TRBV11-1 and TRBJ2-2): EAEVAQSPRYKITEKSQAVAFWCDPISGHATLYWYRQILGQGPELLVQFQDESVVDDSQLPKDRFSAERLKGVDSTLKIQPAELGDSAMYLCASSFTSGYTGELFFGEGSRLTVL.

The rearrangement links TRBV4-1 to TRBJ2-3; 11 bases line up with TRBD2. V shed 3 bases, J shed 2 bases, and the junction held 4 bases outside the gene matches. Looked up from germline, CDR1 is MGHRA and CDR2 is YSYEKL. This CDR3 is built from 16 residues. The CDR3 DNA is TGCGCCAGCAGCCACCGACTAGCGGGGCCCACAGATACGCAGTATTTT. This gives the protein CASSHRLAGPTDTQYF.

The chain uses TRBV2 and TRBJ2-5, with D maybe TRBD2 (5 bases). CDR1 and CDR2 from the germline V gene are SNHLY and FYNNEI. CDR3 size: 12 residues. V was trimmed by 7 bases and J by 5 bases, leaving 11 bases between them. DNA for the CDR3: TGTGCCAGCAAGCAAGGCGGGGAGACCCAGTACTTC. It translates to CASKQGGETQYF.

V usage is TRBV5-4 and J usage is TRBJ1-4; TRBD1 aligns across 8 bases. The CDR3 loop spans 17 amino acids. The V segment lost 4 bases and the J segment 4 bases; nucleotides outside the gene matches: 12. Germline assignment: CDR1 SGHNT and CDR2 YYREEE (reference sequence). In DNA form, the CDR3 reads TGTGCCAGCAGCCCTATTCCGGGGACAGGAGGTAATGAAAAACTGTTTTTT. Translated, it gives CASSPIPGTGGNEKLFF.

The CDR3 spells CASSDSGILVGQFF. The DNA of the CDR3 is TGTGCCAGCAGTGACTCCGGGATCTTAGTCGGGCAGTTCTTC. The rearrangement uses TRBV25-1 and TRBJ2-1; D may be TRBD2 (5 bases). In germline, CDR1 is MGHDK, CDR2 SYGVNS. V gave up 3 bases and J gave up 12 bases, with 18 bases separating them. The CDR3 has 14 amino acids.

In the case of this clone: One base separates it from a far larger clone, so it is likely a read error. The chain is built from TRBV9 and TRBJ2-5, with D possibly being TRBD1 or TRBD2 (5 bases each). The germline V gene has CDR1 SGDLS and CDR2 YYNGEE. V shed 4 bases and J shed 4 bases, with 14 bases lying between them. The CDR3 is 14 amino acids. For the CDR3, the DNA is TGTGCCAGCAGCTTCTCGGGGCGCGGAGAGACCCAGTACTTC. Encoded protein: CASSFSGRGETQYF.

The J gene is TRBJ2-1, the V gene TRBV5-1; 12 bases are shared with TRBD2. V shed 0 bases, J shed 9 bases, and the junction held 7 bases outside the gene matches. Germline assignment: CDR1 SGHRS and CDR2 YFSETQ. CDR3 length: 16 residues. The CDR3: CASSLAQTSGSGEQFF. The DNA for the CDR3 is TGCGCCAGCAGCTTGGCCCAGACTAGCGGGAGCGGTGAGCAGTTCTTC.

To note about this clone: A junction end diverges from the germline sequence, so it may reflect a read error. J is TRBJ2-5 and V is TRBV7-7; maybe TRBD2 (7 bases). Germline V lookup: CDR1 SSHAT, CDR2 FNYEAQ (reference sequence). The CDR3 runs to 13 residues. The CDR3, as DNA: TGTGCTAGCAGCCCAGGGGAGGGAGAGACCCAGTACTTC. Protein: CASSPGEGETQYF.

The genes are TRBV5-1 and TRBJ2-5, with D maybe TRBD1 (5 bases). The germline V and J ends were trimmed by 1 base and 5 bases, with 15 bases remaining between them. The CDR3 sequence is 15 residues long. Per the germline V gene, CDR1 is SGHRS and CDR2 is YFSETQ. In DNA, the CDR3 is TGCGCCAGCAGCTTGACGACAGTACTCCCGGAGACCCAGTACTTC. Protein sequence: CASSLTTVLPETQYF. The full variable domain, its missing parts supplied by reference TRBV5-1 and TRBJ2-5, is KAGVTQTPRYLIKTRGQQVTLSCSPISGHRSVSWYQQTPGQGLQFLFEYFSETQRNKGNFPGRFSGRQFSNSRSEMNVSTLELGDSALYLCASSLTTVLPETQYFGPGTRLLVL.

A remark on this clone: This sample includes further DNA sequences coding for the same CDR3. V is TRBV9 and J is TRBJ1-1; D gene ambiguous. CDR1 is SGDLS and CDR2 is YYNGEE in the germline V gene. Trimming removed 0 bases from V and 1 base from J, with 10 bases in between. This CDR3 spans 15 amino acids. The CDR3 nucleotides read TGTGCCAGCAGCGTAGGCCCCGAAGCGAACACTGAAGCTTTCTTT. Its translation: CASSVGPEANTEAFF.

This clone was counted only a few times. The chain has TRBV11-2 and TRBJ2-3; 12 positions match TRBD1. The CDR3 covers 16 residues. V shed 5 bases, J shed 5 bases, and the junction held 8 bases outside the gene matches. Germline V gene data show CDR1 as SGHAT and CDR2 as FQNNGV. Here the CDR3 reads CASSKGDRGRRDTQYF. In DNA, the CDR3 is TGTGCCAGCAGCAAGGGGGACAGGGGGCGTAGAGATACGCAGTATTTT.

V is TRBV18 and J is TRBJ2-3; 13 nucleotides match TRBD2. Unmatched junction bases numbered 9, after V lost 6 bases and J lost 6 bases. Per germline, CDR1 KGHSH and CDR2 LQKENI. CDR3 length: 16 amino acids. The CDR3 protein is CASSLRLAGGQDTQYF. CDR3 bases: TGTGCCAGCTCTCTAAGACTAGCGGGAGGCCAGGATACGCAGTATTTT.